This T cell receptor beta chain was captured by sequencing in a study of cytomegalovirus exposure and HLA in healthy donors. Study results and limitations: With further analysis later on, most CMV-associated TCR beta chains appeared HLA-restricted. Reports described diagnosis of cytomegalovirus status by the classifier as highly specific and sensitive.

This clone appeared a single time. Its antigen is not identified. V lost 8 bases and J lost 0, with 19 bases in between. The V gene's germline CDR1 is LGHNA and CDR2 YNFKEQ. There are 16 residues in the CDR3. Researchers ran the PCR with 60 Vbeta and 13 Jbeta primers. Produced via immunoSEQ multiplex PCR; TCRdb's table is partial and in-frame only. The sample has roughly 100,000 clones; 65% to 90% are singletons. The chain is built from TRBV4-2 and TRBJ1-2; TRBD1 might be the D (5 bases). Sequencing input: PBMCs. The receptor was derived from a man aged 25 to 45 in good health and CMV-seropositive. CDR3 sequence: CASCRDWSSTNYGYTF. CDR3 nucleotide sequence: TGTGCCAGCTGCAGGGATTGGAGTTCGACTAACTATGGCTACACCTTC.